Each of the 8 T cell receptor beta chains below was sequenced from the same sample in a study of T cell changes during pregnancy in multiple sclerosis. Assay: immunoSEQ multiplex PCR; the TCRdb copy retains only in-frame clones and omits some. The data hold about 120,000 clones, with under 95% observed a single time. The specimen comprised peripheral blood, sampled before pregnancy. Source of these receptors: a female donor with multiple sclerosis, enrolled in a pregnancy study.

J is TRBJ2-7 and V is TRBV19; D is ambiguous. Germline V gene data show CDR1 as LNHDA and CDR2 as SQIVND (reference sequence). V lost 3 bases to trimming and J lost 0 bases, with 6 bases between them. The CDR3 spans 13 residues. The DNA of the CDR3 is TGTGCCAGTAGTATCCCGGGCTCCTACGAGCAGTACTTC. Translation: CASSIPGSYEQYF.

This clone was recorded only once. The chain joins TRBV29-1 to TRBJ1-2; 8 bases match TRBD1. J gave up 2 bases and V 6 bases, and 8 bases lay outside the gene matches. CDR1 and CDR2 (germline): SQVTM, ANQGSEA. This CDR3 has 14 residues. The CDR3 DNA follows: TGCAGCGTGGGGATGGCAGGGGGCAACTATGGCTACACCTTC. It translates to CSVGMAGGNYGYTF.

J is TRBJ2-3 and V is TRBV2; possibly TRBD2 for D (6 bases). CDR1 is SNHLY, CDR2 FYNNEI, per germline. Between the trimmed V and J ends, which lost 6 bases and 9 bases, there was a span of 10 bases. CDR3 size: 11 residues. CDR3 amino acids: CASSVRGTQYF. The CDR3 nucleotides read TGTGCCAGCAGCGTTCGGGGGACGCAGTATTTT.

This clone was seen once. CDR3 sequence (DNA): TGCGCCAGCAGCTTTACTAGCGGGGGGGCCAGGGAGACCCAGTACTTC. Translation gives CASSFTSGGARETQYF. The chain uses TRBV5-1 and TRBJ2-5, with 13 bases lining up with TRBD2. J gave up 5 bases and V 2 bases, and 6 bases lay outside the gene matches. Germline CDR1 is SGHRS and CDR2 is YFSETQ. The CDR3 has 16 residues.

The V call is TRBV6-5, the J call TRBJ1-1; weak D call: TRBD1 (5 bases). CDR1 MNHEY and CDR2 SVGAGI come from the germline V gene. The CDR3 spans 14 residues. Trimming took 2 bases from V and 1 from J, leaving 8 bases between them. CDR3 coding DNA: TGTGCCAGCAGTTACCAGCAGGGGAACACTGAAGCTTTCTTT. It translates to CASSYQQGNTEAFF.

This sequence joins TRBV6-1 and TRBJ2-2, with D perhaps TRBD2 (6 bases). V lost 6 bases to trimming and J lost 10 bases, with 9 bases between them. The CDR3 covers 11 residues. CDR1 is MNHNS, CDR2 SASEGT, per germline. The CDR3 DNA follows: TGTGCCAGCAGGGGAGGTCTGGAGCTGTTTTTT. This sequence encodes CASRGGLELFF.

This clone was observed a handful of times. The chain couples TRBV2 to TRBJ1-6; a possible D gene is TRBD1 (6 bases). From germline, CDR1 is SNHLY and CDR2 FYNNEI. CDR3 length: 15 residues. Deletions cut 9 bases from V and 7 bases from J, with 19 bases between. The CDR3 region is CASRTATPRNSPLHF. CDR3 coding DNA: TGTGCCAGTCGGACAGCTACCCCAAGGAATTCACCCCTCCACTTT. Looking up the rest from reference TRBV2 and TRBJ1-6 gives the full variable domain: EPEVTQTPSHQVTQMGQEVILRCVPISNHLYFYWYRQILGQKVEFLVSFYNNEISEKSEIFDDQFSVERPDGSNFTLKIRSTKLEDSAMYFCASRTATPRNSPLHFGNGTRLTVT.

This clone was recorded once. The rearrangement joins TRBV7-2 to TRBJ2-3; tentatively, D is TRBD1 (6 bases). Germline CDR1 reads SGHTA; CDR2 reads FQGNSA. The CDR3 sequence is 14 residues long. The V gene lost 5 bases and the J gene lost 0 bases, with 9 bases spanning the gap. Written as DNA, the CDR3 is TGTGCCAGCAGCCCGGACAGCAGCACAGATACGCAGTATTTT. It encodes CASSPDSSTDTQYF.